This record concerns one T cell receptor beta chain sequence. Its target is unknown. Donors were nominally healthy when sampled, though unrecorded immune exposures were likely. Germline CDR1 is LNHDA and CDR2 is SQIVND (reference sequence). There are 11 residues in the CDR3. V was clipped by 9 bases and J by 6 bases, with 6 bases between them. This entry comes from a study of cytomegalovirus exposure and HLA in healthy donors. This PCR relied on a set of 60 Vbeta primers and 13 Jbeta primers. Only in-frame clones appear in the TCRdb table, and some are missing; sequencing was by immunoSEQ multiplex PCR. The sample contains over 120,000 clones, 80% of which appear only once. Study-level results: When presence/absence was analysed, sequencing depth was taken to be roughly uniform across donors. A later examination showed that TCR association rates differed by HLA locus, with DRB1 most and HLA-C fewest.

The material sequenced was PBMCs. The chain joins TRBV19 to TRBJ1-6, with D maybe TRBD1 (5 bases). The source of this sequence is a woman aged 30 to 39 in good health and CMV-seronegative. Here the CDR3 reads CARGANSPLHF. CDR3 sequence (DNA): TGTGCCAGAGGGGCTAATTCACCCCTCCACTTT.